These 6 T cell receptor beta chains share one sample of origin, sequenced in a study of T cells in Graves' hyperthyroidism and ophthalmopathy. TCR beta CDR3 region amplification was performed from RNA transcripts. RT-PCR in the first round (using the HTBI primer set) targeted the TCR CDR3. TCRdb recomputed calls from the multiplex PCR reads with MiXCR, one row per CDR3 protein. Among 310,000 or so distinct CDR3 sequences listed, about 17% were seen once. The sequencing sample was made of blood. The receptors were gathered from a woman aged 60-75 years with Graves' ophthalmopathy.

The rearrangement links TRBV4-3 to TRBJ1-4; maybe TRBD1 (6 bases). Germline values: CDR1 LGHNA, CDR2 YSLEER. CDR3 length equals 21 residues. Trimming took off 1 base at V and 4 bases at J, with 28 bases between the two ends. Written as DNA, the CDR3 is TGCGCCAGCAGCCAAGCGGGGGTACCAGGGGCGGCAGGAGTTAGTAATGAAAAACTGTTTTTT. This encodes CASSQAGVPGAAGVSNEKLFF.

The V call is TRBV20-1, the J call TRBJ2-1; TRBD2 is a possible D gene (6 bases). This CDR3 comprises 14 residues. V lost 2 bases, J lost 7 bases, and 15 bases lay in between. Germline CDR1 is DFQATT and CDR2 is SNEGSKA (reference sequence). In DNA, the CDR3 is TGCAGTGCTAGACTCGGGAGAGGGTATAATGAGCAGTTCTTC. Its translation: CSARLGRGYNEQFF.

This clonotype was observed at least ten times. The genes are TRBV12-3 or TRBV12-4 and TRBJ1-1; no firm D call. Trimming removed 6 bases from V and 8 bases from J, with 13 bases in between. This CDR3 is 12 amino acids long. The CDR3 nucleotides read TGTGCCAGCAGCCCCAGAGGGCTGGAAGCTTTCTTT. Its translation is CASSPRGLEAFF.

Worth noting for this clonotype: Because the CDR3 is missing its conserved closing phenylalanine or tryptophan, this is likely a read error. The chain combines TRBV20-1 with TRBJ1-2; no clear D. Trimming left V 1 base short and J 4 bases short, with 10 bases between. The CDR3 contains 13 residues. The germline V gene encodes CDR1 DFQATT and CDR2 SNEGSKA (reference sequence). CDR3 protein: CSARVEVSYGYTL. The CDR3 nucleotides are TGCAGTGCTAGAGTTGAAGTTAGCTATGGCTACACCCTC.

A few counts support this clonotype. The genes are TRBV9 and TRBJ2-3; 7 nucleotides agree with TRBD1. The J segment lost 3 bases and the V segment lost 0 bases, leaving 7 bases of the junction unmatched. This CDR3 is built from 16 residues. The germline V gene encodes CDR1 SGDLS and CDR2 YYNGEE. CDR3 sequence: CASSVVPTGITDTQYF. CDR3 coding DNA: TGTGCCAGCAGCGTAGTCCCGACAGGGATTACAGATACGCAGTATTTT.

This clonotype was detected only a few times. The chain couples TRBV4-1 to TRBJ1-1, with 7 positions matching TRBD1. CDR3 length: 16 residues. Germline CDR1 and CDR2: MGHRA and YSYEKL. Trimming removed 5 bases from V and 4 bases from J; junction bases left unmatched: 13. The CDR3 DNA follows: TGCGCCAGCAGCGCCGAAACCCACAGGGGTCCCACTGAAGCTTTCTTT. It is translated as CASSAETHRGPTEAFF.